This T cell receptor beta chain was observed in a study of patients and donors after allogeneic stem cell transplantation. A single record per CDR3 protein comes from TCRdb applying MiXCR to the RT-PCR reads. The table has roughly 190,000 distinct CDR3 sequences, about 40% seen once; the top ten hold 33%. Trimming took 7 bases from V and 3 from J; bases not matched to a gene: 7. The CDR3 runs to 14 residues. Looked up from germline, CDR1 is SEHNR and CDR2 is FQNEAQ (reference sequence). Sequencing was carried out using blood, either unsorted or a sorted T cell fraction (not recorded which). The chain joins TRBV7-9 to TRBJ1-2; 8 bases line up with TRBD1. The receptor was isolated from a human donor who was either an allogeneic HSCT recipient or a stem cell or donor lymphocyte infusion donor (not recorded which). It is not recorded whose cells these are; they may come from a transplant donor. CDR3 in amino acids: CASTRTGNYYGYTF. The CDR3 coding sequence is TGTGCCAGCACCCGGACAGGGAATTACTATGGCTACACCTTC.